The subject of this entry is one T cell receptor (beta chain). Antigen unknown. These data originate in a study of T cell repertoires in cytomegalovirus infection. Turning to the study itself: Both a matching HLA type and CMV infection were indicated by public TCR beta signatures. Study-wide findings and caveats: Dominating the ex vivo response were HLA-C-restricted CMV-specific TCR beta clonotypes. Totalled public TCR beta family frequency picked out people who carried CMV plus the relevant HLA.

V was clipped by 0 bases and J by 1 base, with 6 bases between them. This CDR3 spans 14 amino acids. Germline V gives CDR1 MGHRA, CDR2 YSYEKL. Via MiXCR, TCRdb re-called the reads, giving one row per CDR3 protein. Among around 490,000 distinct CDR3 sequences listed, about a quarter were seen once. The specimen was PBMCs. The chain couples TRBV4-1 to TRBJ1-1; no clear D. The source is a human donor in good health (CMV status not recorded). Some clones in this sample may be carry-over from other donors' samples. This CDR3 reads CASSQEGENTEAFF. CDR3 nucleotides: TGCGCCAGCAGCCAAGAAGGCGAGAACACTGAAGCTTTCTTT.